This TCR beta chain was sequenced during a study of CD8+CD57+ T cells in acquired aplastic anemia. General study findings and limits: Some 30 shared CD8+ CDR3s appeared highly expressed within patients' immunodominant clones.

This clonotype rates as medium-sized. Its target is unknown. The CDR3 extends over 15 amino acids. J lost 8 bases, V lost 3 bases, and 7 bases had no gene match. CDR1 is ENHRY and CDR2 is SYGVKD in the germline V gene. Before being chosen for sequencing, patients had shown CD8+CD57+ cell expansion by flow cytometry. Every patient was diagnosed with severe acquired aplastic anemia. Genomic DNA served as template for TCR beta VDJ and CDR3 profiling. TCRdb used MiXCR to reprocess the reads, holding one entry per CDR3 protein. The sample includes 150,000 to 200,000 distinct CDR3 sequences, roughly half of them seen just once.

The chain uses TRBV10-3 and TRBJ1-4, with 9 bases that match TRBD1. The sequenced material came from sorted CD4+, CD8+, or CD8+CD57+ T cells (not recorded which) from PBMCs. The clonotype was recovered from a human donor with aplastic anemia. CDR3 sequence reads: CAISDSGTGNEKLFF. CDR3 DNA: TGTGCCATCAGTGATTCCGGGACAGGGAACGAAAAACTGTTTTTT.